One TCR beta chain is described in this entry. CDR1 and CDR2 from the germline V gene are MNHNY and SVGAGI (reference sequence). Losses at the gene ends were 5 bases for V and 1 base for J; bases not matched to a gene: 6. This CDR3 spans 15 amino acids. This specimen belongs to a study of CD39 and CD103 CD8 tumor-infiltrating T cells. TCRdb's table, derived via immunoSEQ multiplex PCR, lists solely in-frame clones and lacks some. The sample has roughly 300 clones, 35% to 55% seen once; the top ten hold roughly 45%. The sequence was obtained from a human donor with melanoma. J is TRBJ2-5 and V is TRBV6-6, with 8 bases fitting TRBD2. The specimen was CD39- CD103+ CD8+ T cells sorted from the tumor. Described subset: CD103+CD39- single-positive CD45RA- CD8 T cells. CDR3 loop: CASSPDRGGQETQYF. DNA of the CDR3: TGTGCCAGCAGTCCGGACCGGGGGGGCCAAGAGACCCAGTACTTC.